This T cell receptor beta chain came from a study of human T cells and chemical hapten exposure. Points from the study as a whole: There was no change with DPC sensitization in TCRs above 1 in 1000 frequency.

Trimming left V 0 bases short and J 0 bases short, with 9 bases between. The CDR3 is 16 amino acids. CDR1 is SGHAT, CDR2 FQNNGV, per germline. As regards this clonotype: Its antigen is not known.

The sample's time point: pre-sensitization, week 0. The treatment denotes: therapeutic diphenylcyclopropenone sensitization with weekly scalp DPC. TCRdb analysed the RACE reads with MiXCR anew, one entry per CDR3 protein. The table lists tens of thousands of distinct CDR3 sequences, roughly an eighth of them singletons. The origin of this receptor is a woman aged 30 to 39 with alopecia areata. Some clones in this sample may be carry-over from other donors' samples. The V and J genes are TRBV11-2 and TRBJ1-5; D gene uncertain. The source material was whole blood, sampled in connection with sensitization to the hapten diphenylcyclopropenone (DPC). This CDR3 reads CASSLEDLDSNQPQHF. DNA for the CDR3: TGTGCCAGCAGCTTAGAGGACCTAGATAGCAATCAGCCCCAGCATTTT.